This entry is about one TCR beta chain. Its antigen is unknown. Using its own MiXCR run on the 5' RACE reads, TCRdb lists one record per CDR3 protein. The table has about 440,000 distinct CDR3 sequences, roughly a sixth seen once; the top ten hold just over 1%. This entry is derived from a study of CD8 T cells in ankylosing spondylitis. Study-level points and caveats: Prior literature has documented some motif variants in synovial fluid and blood from reactive arthritis. Clones tied to disease were said to be significantly enriched in matched ankylosing spondylitis synovial fluid. There was a TCR beta motif, made of several highly homologous variants, that appeared characteristic of ankylosing spondylitis blood.

This TCR was recovered from a male donor with ankylosing spondylitis. What was sequenced was blood, either unsorted or a sorted T cell fraction (not recorded which).

The CDR3 coding sequence is TGTGCCAGCAGCCAAGTTCCAGGGGCCTACGAGCAGTACTTC. The encoded protein is CASSQVPGAYEQYF. The chain couples TRBV3-1 to TRBJ2-7; possible D gene TRBD1, 6 bases. V was shortened by 1 base and J by 2 bases, with 9 bases between the two germline ends. CDR3 size: 14 residues. Germline V gene sequence: CDR1 LGHDT, CDR2 YNNKEL (reference sequence).